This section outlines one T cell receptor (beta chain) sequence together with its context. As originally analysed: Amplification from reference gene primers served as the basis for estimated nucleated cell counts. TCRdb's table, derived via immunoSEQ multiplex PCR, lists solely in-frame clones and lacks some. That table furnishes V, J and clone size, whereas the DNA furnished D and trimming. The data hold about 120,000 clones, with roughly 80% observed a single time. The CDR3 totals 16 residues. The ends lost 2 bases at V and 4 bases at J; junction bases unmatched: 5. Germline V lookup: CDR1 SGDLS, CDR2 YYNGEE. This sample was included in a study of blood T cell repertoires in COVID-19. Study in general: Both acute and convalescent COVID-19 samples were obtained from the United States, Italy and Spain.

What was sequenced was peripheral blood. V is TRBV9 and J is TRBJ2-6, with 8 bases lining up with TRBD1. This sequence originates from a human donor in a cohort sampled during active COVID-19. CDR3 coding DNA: TGTGCCAGCAGCGTCGGACAGGGAACGGGGGCCAACGTCCTGACTTTC. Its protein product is CASSVGQGTGANVLTF.